The T cell receptor (beta chain) under discussion was sequenced for a study of identifying expanded T cells in peripheral blood. Notes on the study in general: Approximately 1.1 clones differed between technical replicates, versus 16.4 and 19 over time.

This clone was seen only once. The target antigen is unknown. Germline V CDR1 and CDR2: MNHEY, SVGAGI. The CDR3 contains 15 residues. V was pared by 6 bases and J by 5 bases, with 20 bases between. Healthy donors had no documented immune events, such as infections, while sampled. Produced via immunoSEQ multiplex PCR; TCRdb's table is partial and in-frame only. The table records roughly 56,000 clones, around four fifths of them present only once. The sequence was collected from a person between 18 and 75 years old in good health. The sequencing sample was made of blood. V and J are TRBV6-5 and TRBJ2-7; possible D gene TRBD1, 6 bases. The CDR3 region is CASSHRTVVTHEQYF. The CDR3 coding sequence is TGTGCCAGCAGCCACCGGACAGTAGTTACCCACGAGCAGTACTTC.